A single TCR beta chain is shown here with its context. TCRdb's copy holds only in-frame clones and misses some; the assay was immunoSEQ multiplex PCR. The sample lists about 180,000 clones, about 84% occurring once. Cohort placement rested on clinical history that participants reported themselves. CDR1 and CDR2 from the germline V gene are GTSNPN and SVGIG (reference sequence). This CDR3 has 14 amino acids. J was trimmed by 3 bases and V by 5 bases; bases with no gene match: 7. The data originate from a study of blood T cell repertoires in COVID-19. About the research overall: T cells, B-cell-depleted T cells, or PBMCs provided the cDNA or gDNA that served as material.

Sequencing used PBMCs or T cells enriched from blood (not recorded which). This receptor was obtained from a woman younger than 45 who had recovered from COVID-19. The chain has TRBV30 and TRBJ1-1, with TRBD1 matching over 9 bases. The CDR3 DNA reads TGTGCCTGGCTAGTACGGGACAGGGACACTGAAGCTTTCTTT. Protein sequence: CAWLVRDRDTEAFF.